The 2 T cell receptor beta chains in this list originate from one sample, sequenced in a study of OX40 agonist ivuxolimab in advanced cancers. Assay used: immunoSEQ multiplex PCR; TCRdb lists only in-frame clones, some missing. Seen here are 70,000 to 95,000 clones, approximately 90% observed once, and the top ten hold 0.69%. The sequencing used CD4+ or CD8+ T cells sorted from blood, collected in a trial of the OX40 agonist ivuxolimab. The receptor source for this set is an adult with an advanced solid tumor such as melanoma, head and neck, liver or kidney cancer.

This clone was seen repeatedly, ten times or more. CDR3 sequence: CASREQGEGPQHF. The CDR3 bases are TGTGCCAGTAGAGAACAGGGGGAGGGGCCCCAGCATTTT. The V gene is TRBV19, the J gene TRBJ1-5, with 8 nucleotides matching TRBD1. The V gene end was trimmed by 6 bases and the J gene end by 9 bases; junction bases not matched to a gene: 7. The germline V gene has CDR1 LNHDA and CDR2 SQIVND (reference sequence). The CDR3 is made up of 13 amino acids.

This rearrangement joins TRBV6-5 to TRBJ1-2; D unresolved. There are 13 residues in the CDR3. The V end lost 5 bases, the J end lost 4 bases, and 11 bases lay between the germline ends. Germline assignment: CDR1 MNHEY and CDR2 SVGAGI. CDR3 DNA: TGTGCCAGCAGTCGGTCCGGGTTCTATGGCTACACCTTC. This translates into CASSRSGFYGYTF.